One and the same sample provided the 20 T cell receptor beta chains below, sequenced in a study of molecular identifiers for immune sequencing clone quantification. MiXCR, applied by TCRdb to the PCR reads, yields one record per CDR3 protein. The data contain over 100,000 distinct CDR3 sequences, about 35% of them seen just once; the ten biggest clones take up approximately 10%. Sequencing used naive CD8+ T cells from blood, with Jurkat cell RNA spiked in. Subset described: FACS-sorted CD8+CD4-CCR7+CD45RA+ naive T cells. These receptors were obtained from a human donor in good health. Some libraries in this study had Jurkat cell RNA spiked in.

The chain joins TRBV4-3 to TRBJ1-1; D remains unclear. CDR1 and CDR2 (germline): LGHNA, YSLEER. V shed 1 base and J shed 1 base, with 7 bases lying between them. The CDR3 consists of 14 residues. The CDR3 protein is CASSQGSGNTEAFF. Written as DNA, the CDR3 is TGCGCCAGCAGCCAAGGTTCCGGGAACACTGAAGCTTTCTTT.

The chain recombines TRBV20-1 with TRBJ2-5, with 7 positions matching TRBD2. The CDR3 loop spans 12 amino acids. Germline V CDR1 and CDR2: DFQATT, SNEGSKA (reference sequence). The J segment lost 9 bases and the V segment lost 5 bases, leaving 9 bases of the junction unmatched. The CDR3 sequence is CSAEGLDSAQYF. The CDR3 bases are TGCAGTGCTGAAGGACTAGACTCGGCCCAGTACTTC.

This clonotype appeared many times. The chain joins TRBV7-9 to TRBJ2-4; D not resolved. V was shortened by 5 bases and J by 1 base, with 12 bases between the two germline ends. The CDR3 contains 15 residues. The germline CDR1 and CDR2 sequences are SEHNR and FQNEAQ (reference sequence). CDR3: CASSHAKNAKNIQYF. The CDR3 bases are TGTGCCAGCAGCCACGCCAAAAACGCCAAAAACATTCAGTACTTC.

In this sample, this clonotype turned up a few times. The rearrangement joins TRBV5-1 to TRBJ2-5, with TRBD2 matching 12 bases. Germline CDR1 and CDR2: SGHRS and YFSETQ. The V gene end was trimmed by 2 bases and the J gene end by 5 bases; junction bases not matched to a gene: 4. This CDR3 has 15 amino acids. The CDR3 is CASSFGLAGLETQYF. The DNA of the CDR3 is TGCGCCAGCAGCTTTGGACTAGCGGGATTGGAGACCCAGTACTTC.

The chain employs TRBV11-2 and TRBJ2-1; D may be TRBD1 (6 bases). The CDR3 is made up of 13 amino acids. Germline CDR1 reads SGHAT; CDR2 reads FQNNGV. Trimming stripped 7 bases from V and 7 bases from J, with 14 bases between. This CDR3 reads CASTHSRGNEQFF. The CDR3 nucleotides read TGTGCCAGCACCCATTCCAGGGGAAATGAGCAGTTCTTC.

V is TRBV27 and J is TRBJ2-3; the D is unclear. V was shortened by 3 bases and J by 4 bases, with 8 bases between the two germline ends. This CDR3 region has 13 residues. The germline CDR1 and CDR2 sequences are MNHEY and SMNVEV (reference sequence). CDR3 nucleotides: TGTGCCAGCAGTTTGGGTCGCGCAGATACGCAGTATTTT. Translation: CASSLGRADTQYF.

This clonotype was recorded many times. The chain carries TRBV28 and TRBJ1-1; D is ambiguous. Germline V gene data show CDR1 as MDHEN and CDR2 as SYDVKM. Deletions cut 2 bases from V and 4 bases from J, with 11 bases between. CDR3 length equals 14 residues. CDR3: CASSLLRLGTEAFF. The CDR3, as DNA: TGTGCCAGCAGTTTACTACGGCTGGGCACTGAAGCTTTCTTT.

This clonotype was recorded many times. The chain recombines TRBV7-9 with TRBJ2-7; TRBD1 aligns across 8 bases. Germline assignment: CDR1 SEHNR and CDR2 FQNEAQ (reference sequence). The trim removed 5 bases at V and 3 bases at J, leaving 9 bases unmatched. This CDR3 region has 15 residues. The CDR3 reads CASSPRQGTFYEQYF. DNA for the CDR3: TGTGCCAGCAGCCCAAGACAGGGGACCTTCTACGAGCAGTACTTC. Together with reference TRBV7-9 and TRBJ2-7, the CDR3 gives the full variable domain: DTGVSQNPRHKITKRGQNVTFRCDPISEHNRLYWYRQTLGQGPEFLTYFQNEAQLEKSRLLSDRFSAERPKGSFSTLEIQRTEQGDSAMYLCASSPRQGTFYEQYFGPGTRLTVT.

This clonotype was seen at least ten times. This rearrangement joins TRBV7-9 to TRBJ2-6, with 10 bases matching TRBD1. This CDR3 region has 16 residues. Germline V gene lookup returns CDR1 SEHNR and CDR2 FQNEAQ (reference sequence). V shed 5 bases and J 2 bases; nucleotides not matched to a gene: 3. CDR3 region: CASSHDRGPGANVLTF. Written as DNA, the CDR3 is TGTGCCAGCAGCCACGACAGGGGGCCTGGGGCCAACGTCCTGACTTTC.

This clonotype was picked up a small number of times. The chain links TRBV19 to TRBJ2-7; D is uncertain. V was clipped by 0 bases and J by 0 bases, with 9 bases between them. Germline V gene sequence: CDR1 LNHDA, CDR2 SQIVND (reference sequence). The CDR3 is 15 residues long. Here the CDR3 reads CASSIDWGSSYEQYF. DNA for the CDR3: TGTGCCAGTAGTATAGATTGGGGTAGCTCCTACGAGCAGTACTTC.

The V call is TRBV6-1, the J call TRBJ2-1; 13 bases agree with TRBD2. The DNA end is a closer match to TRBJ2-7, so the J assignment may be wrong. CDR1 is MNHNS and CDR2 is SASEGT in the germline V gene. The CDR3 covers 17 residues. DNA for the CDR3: TGTGCCAGCAGTGAATTTTTAACTAGCGGGAGGGCCCATGAGCAGTACTTC. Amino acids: CASSEFLTSGRAHEQYF.

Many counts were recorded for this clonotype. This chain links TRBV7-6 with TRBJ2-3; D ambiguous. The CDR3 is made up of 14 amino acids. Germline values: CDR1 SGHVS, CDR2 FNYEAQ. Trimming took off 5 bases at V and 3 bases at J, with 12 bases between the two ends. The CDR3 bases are TGTGCCAGCAGCCCAGTCAGGCAGACAGATACGCAGTATTTT. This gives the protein CASSPVRQTDTQYF.

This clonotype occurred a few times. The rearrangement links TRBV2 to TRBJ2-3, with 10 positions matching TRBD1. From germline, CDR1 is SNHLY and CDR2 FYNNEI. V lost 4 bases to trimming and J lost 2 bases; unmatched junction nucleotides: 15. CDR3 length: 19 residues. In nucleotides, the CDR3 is TGTGCCAGCAGTGCAGCCGGGACAGGGGATTTTTGGGCCACAGATACGCAGTATTTT. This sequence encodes CASSAAGTGDFWATDTQYF.

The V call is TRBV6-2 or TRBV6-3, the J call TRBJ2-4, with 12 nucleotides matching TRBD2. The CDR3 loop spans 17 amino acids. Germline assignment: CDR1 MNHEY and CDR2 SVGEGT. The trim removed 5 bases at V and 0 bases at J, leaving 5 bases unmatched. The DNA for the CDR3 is TGTGCCAGCAGTAATGTGGGACTAGCGGGAGCCAAAAACATTCAGTACTTC. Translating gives CASSNVGLAGAKNIQYF.

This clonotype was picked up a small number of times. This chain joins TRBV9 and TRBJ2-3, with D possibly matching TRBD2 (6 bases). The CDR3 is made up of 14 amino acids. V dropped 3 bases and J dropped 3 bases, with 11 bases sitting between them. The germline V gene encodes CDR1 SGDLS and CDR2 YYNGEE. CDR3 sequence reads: CASSGSGPTDTQYF. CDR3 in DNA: TGTGCCAGCAGCGGTAGCGGACCGACAGATACGCAGTATTTT.

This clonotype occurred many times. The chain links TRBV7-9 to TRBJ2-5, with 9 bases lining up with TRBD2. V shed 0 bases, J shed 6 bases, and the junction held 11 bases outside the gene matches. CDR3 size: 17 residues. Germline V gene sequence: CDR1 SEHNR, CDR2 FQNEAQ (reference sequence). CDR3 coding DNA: TGTGCCAGCAGCTTAGCGCCCGCGGGAGGGCCTATGAAGACCCAGTACTTC. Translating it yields CASSLAPAGGPMKTQYF.

CDR3 sequence reads: CSASFSGLGYNEQFF. For the CDR3, the DNA is TGCAGTGCTAGTTTTAGCGGACTGGGATACAATGAGCAGTTCTTC. The chain uses TRBV20-1 and TRBJ2-1; D may be TRBD2 (6 bases). The CDR3 is 15 residues long. Between the trimmed V and J ends, which lost 3 bases and 4 bases, there was a span of 16 bases. Germline CDR1 reads DFQATT; CDR2 reads SNEGSKA (reference sequence).

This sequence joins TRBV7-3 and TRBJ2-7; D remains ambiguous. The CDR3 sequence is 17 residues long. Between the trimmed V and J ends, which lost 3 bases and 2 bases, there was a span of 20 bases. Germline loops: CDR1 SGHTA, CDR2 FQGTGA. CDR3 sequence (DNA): TGTGCCAGCAGCTTCCCCAGCCTAGGAAGGCCTCCCTACGAGCAGTACTTC. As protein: CASSFPSLGRPPYEQYF. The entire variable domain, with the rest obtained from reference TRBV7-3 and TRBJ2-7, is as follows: GAGVSQTPSNKVTEKGKYVELRCDPISGHTALYWYRQSLGQGPEFLIYFQGTGAADDSGLPNDRFFAVRPEGSVSTLKIQRTERGDSAVYLCASSFPSLGRPPYEQYFGPGTRLTVT.

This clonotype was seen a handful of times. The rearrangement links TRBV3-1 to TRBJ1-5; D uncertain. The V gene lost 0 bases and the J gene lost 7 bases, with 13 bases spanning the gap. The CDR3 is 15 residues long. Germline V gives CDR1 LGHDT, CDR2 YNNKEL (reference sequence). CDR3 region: CASSQDPDFGQPQHF. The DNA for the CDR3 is TGTGCCAGCAGCCAAGATCCGGATTTCGGGCAGCCCCAGCATTTT.

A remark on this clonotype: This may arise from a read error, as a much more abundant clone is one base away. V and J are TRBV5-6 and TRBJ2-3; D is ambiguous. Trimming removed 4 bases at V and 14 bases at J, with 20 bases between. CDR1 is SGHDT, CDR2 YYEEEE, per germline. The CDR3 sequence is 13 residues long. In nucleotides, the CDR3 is TGTGCCAGCAGCCCCCCTCTAGTGGACCTGCGGTATTTT. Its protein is CASSPPLVDLRYF.